Reported below is one TCR beta chain. The sample has other DNA sequences that encode this CDR3 too. The V gene end was trimmed by 3 bases and the J gene end by 3 bases; junction bases not matched to a gene: 5. Germline CDR1 reads SGHDT; CDR2 reads YYEEEE. The CDR3 is 16 amino acids. This sample is drawn from a study of blood T cell repertoires in COVID-19. Study-level background: Italy, Spain and the United States were the sources of the convalescent and acute COVID-19 samples. In each case, the material was cDNA or gDNA derived from T cells, B-cell-depleted T cells, or PBMCs.

Per the authors' pipeline: Amplifying reference gene primers gave estimates of nucleated cell counts. Here immunoSEQ multiplex PCR was the method, and the copy in TCRdb shows in-frame clones only, minus some. V and J calls and clone size follow that table, whereas D and trimming were derived from the DNA. Found here are about 260,000 clones, 80% to 90% of them singletons; the top ten hold more than 8%. The specimen was peripheral blood. The V and J genes are TRBV5-6 and TRBJ2-2; 10 bases agree with TRBD2. This clonotype was obtained from a woman between 45 and 60 years old who had recovered from COVID-19. The CDR3: CASSSLAGGYTGELFF. The CDR3 bases are TGTGCCAGCAGCTCTTTAGCGGGAGGTTACACCGGGGAGCTGTTTTTT.